This entry lists 23 T cell receptor beta chains sequenced from one sample in a study of blood T cell repertoires in COVID-19. TCRdb's copy holds only in-frame clones and misses some; the assay was immunoSEQ multiplex PCR. The table lists about 230,000 clones, 83% of them singletons. Sequenced material: peripheral blood. The receptors were sampled from a woman aged 70-85 years with active or convalescent COVID-19.

The chain carries TRBV2 and TRBJ2-5; tentatively, D is TRBD1 (5 bases). Germline values: CDR1 SNHLY, CDR2 FYNNEI. The length of the CDR3 is 14 residues. Deletions cut 8 bases from V and 5 bases from J, with 18 bases between. The CDR3 sequence is CASGSPPAGETQYF. The CDR3 DNA is TGTGCCAGCGGCTCGCCGCCTGCAGGGGAGACCCAGTACTTC.

The chain employs TRBV27 and TRBJ2-1; no clear D. Germline assignment: CDR1 MNHEY and CDR2 SMNVEV (reference sequence). Trimming left V 8 bases short and J 0 bases short, with 11 bases between. This CDR3 is 14 amino acids long. The CDR3 sequence: CASLNKNSYNEQFF. CDR3 bases: TGTGCCAGCTTAAACAAGAACTCCTACAATGAGCAGTTCTTC.

V usage is TRBV2 and J usage is TRBJ1-1, with 7 bases identical to TRBD1. Germline lookup yields CDR1 SNHLY and CDR2 FYNNEI. J gave up 10 bases and V 4 bases, and 12 bases lay outside the gene matches. The CDR3 consists of 14 residues. CDR3: CASSAPTRGLGAFF. For the CDR3, the DNA is TGTGCCAGCAGTGCGCCCACCAGGGGGTTGGGAGCTTTCTTT.

This CDR3 is CASAAVTSTDTQYF. DNA for the CDR3: TGCGCCAGCGCGGCCGTTACTAGCACAGATACGCAGTATTTT. The V call is TRBV4-1, the J call TRBJ2-3; D is ambiguous. Trimming cost V 8 bases and J 0 bases, with 12 bases left between them. This CDR3 comprises 14 residues. The germline CDR1 and CDR2 sequences are MGHRA and YSYEKL.

The genes are TRBV28 and TRBJ2-7; 8 nucleotides align to TRBD2. V lost 1 base, J lost 3 bases, and 14 bases stayed unmatched. Germline lookup yields CDR1 MDHEN and CDR2 SYDVKM. The CDR3 consists of 18 residues. For the CDR3, the DNA is TGTGCCAGCAGTTTATTTGGAGGTAGCGGGGTGTTGTTCTACGAGCAGTACTTC. It specifies CASSLFGGSGVLFYEQYF.

The V and J genes are TRBV9 and TRBJ1-1; 9 nucleotides match TRBD1. V lost 5 bases, J lost 1 base, and 3 bases stayed unmatched. In germline, CDR1 is SGDLS, CDR2 YYNGEE. This CDR3 contains 14 residues. CDR3 DNA: TGTGCCAGCAGTACAGGGGGCGAGAACACTGAAGCTTTCTTT. Translated, it gives CASSTGGENTEAFF. Looking up the rest from reference TRBV9 and TRBJ1-1 gives the full variable domain: DSGVTQTPKHLITATGQRVTLRCSPRSGDLSVYWYQQSLDQGLQFLIQYYNGEERAKGNILERFSAQQFPDLHSELNLSSLELGDSALYFCASSTGGENTEAFFGQGTRLTVV.

The genes are TRBV30 and TRBJ2-4, with D maybe TRBD1 (6 bases). This CDR3 has 11 residues. Trimming cost V 1 base and J 9 bases, with 7 bases left between them. Germline assignment: CDR1 GTSNPN and CDR2 SVGIG (reference sequence). The CDR3, as DNA: TGTGCCTGGAGTGGAGGGGGCATTCAGTACTTC. Translating gives CAWSGGGIQYF.

This rearrangement joins TRBV29-1 to TRBJ1-2, with D tentatively TRBD1 (5 bases). V gave up 7 bases and J gave up 0 bases, with 12 bases separating them. CDR1 and CDR2 from the germline V gene are SQVTM and ANQGSEA. The CDR3 has 13 amino acids. CDR3 DNA sequence: TGCAGCGCCCAAGGGGTAGCTAACTATGGCTACACCTTC. Translated: CSAQGVANYGYTF.

The chain recombines TRBV12-3 or TRBV12-4 with TRBJ2-2; D not certain. V was shortened by 4 bases and J by 4 bases, with 4 bases between the two germline ends. This CDR3 is 12 amino acids long. The CDR3 here is CASSSRTGELFF. The CDR3 bases are TGTGCCAGCAGTTCCCGCACCGGGGAGCTGTTTTTT.

This chain joins TRBV28 and TRBJ2-7; 7 positions match TRBD2. V lost 6 bases to trimming and J lost 7 bases; unmatched junction nucleotides: 15. The length of the CDR3 is 15 residues. Germline V gene lookup returns CDR1 MDHEN and CDR2 SYDVKM. The CDR3 loop reads CASRGSGLVRREQYF. In nucleotides, the CDR3 is TGTGCCAGCAGGGGCAGTGGACTAGTACGGCGGGAGCAGTACTTC.

The DNA of the CDR3 is TGTGCCAGCAGCCAAGGGGACAGAAATTCACCCCTCCACTTT. Translated, it gives CASSQGDRNSPLHF. The rearrangement links TRBV3-1 (or the pseudogene TRBV3-2) to TRBJ1-6; TRBD1 matches at 7 bases. The V gene's germline CDR1 is LGHDT and CDR2 YNNKEL (reference sequence). CDR3 length equals 14 residues. Trimming at V came to 1 base and at J to 7 bases, leaving 1 base not matched to a gene.

The chain links TRBV28 to TRBJ2-2, with D unclear. The length of the CDR3 is 17 residues. The germline V and J ends were trimmed by 2 bases and 1 base, with 14 bases remaining between them. Germline-derived CDR1 and CDR2 are MDHEN and SYDVKM. CDR3 in DNA: TGTGCCAGCAGTTTACCTCTAGTTTACGGGAACACCGGGGAGCTGTTTTTT. Protein: CASSLPLVYGNTGELFF.

The chain recombines TRBV5-8 with TRBJ1-1; D remains ambiguous. Germline V gene lookup returns CDR1 SGHTS and CDR2 YDEGEE. This CDR3 is built from 14 residues. V was pared by 4 bases and J by 10 bases, with 20 bases between. CDR3 nucleotides: TGTGCCAGCAGCCCTCAGGTCGGTCTAGCGAGAGCTTTCTTT. Amino acids: CASSPQVGLARAFF.

For this clone: The sample holds other DNA sequences that translate to the same CDR3. The V call is TRBV2, the J call TRBJ2-3; 13 bases map to TRBD2. This CDR3 comprises 15 residues. The junction had 6 bases not matched to a gene; V was cut back by 6 bases and J by 6 bases. Germline assignment: CDR1 SNHLY and CDR2 FYNNEI. In nucleotides, the CDR3 is TGTGCCAGCAGGGCACTAGCGGGGGGGGGTGATACGCAGTATTTT. Translation gives CASRALAGGGDTQYF.

V is TRBV10-3 and J is TRBJ2-7, with 9 bases that match TRBD2. The germline V gene encodes CDR1 ENHRY and CDR2 SYGVKD. The V and J ends lost 3 bases and 12 bases, in that order; junction bases with no gene match: 24. The CDR3 is 18 amino acids. CDR3: CAISDSLGPRNSSGSRYF. In DNA, the CDR3 is TGTGCCATCAGTGATTCTCTAGGACCCCGAAATAGTAGCGGGAGTCGGTACTTC.

The chain has TRBV14 and TRBJ1-2; D ambiguous. The V and J ends lost 2 bases and 8 bases respectively, with 21 bases between them. Germline assignment: CDR1 SGHDN and CDR2 FVKESK. The CDR3 spans 16 residues. The CDR3 reads CASSQRQLVAGEGYTF. The CDR3 DNA follows: TGTGCCAGCAGCCAAAGGCAATTGGTGGCGGGTGAGGGCTACACCTTC.

This clone was recorded once. The chain couples TRBV6-6 to TRBJ2-1, with 8 positions matching TRBD2. CDR1 and CDR2 from the germline V gene are MNHNY and SVGAGI (reference sequence). V shed 6 bases, J shed 1 base, and the junction held 11 bases outside the gene matches. This CDR3 spans 17 amino acids. Written as DNA, the CDR3 is TGTGCCAGCAGGCGACTAGCGAGAGGGCTTTCCTACAATGAGCAGTTCTTC. It encodes CASRRLARGLSYNEQFF.

Here the CDR3 reads CASSQGGQGQKNIQYF. CDR3 nucleotides: TGTGCCAGCAGCCAGGGGGGACAGGGGCAAAAAAACATTCAGTACTTC. The chain employs TRBV3-1 (or the pseudogene TRBV3-2) and TRBJ2-4, with 10 bases that match TRBD1. V lost 3 bases to trimming and J lost 4 bases; unmatched junction nucleotides: 6. CDR1 and CDR2 (germline): LGHDT, YNNKEL (reference sequence). This CDR3 comprises 16 residues.

This sequence joins TRBV6-5 and TRBJ1-6, with no clear D. The CDR3 extends over 14 amino acids. V dropped 6 bases and J dropped 3 bases, with 9 bases sitting between them. Germline lookup yields CDR1 MNHEY and CDR2 SVGAGI. The CDR3 protein is CASSLGVYNSPLHF. Here the CDR3 DNA reads TGTGCCAGCAGCCTCGGGGTCTATAATTCACCCCTCCACTTT.

This clone was recorded a few times. The chain is built from TRBV30 and TRBJ2-1, with 11 nucleotides matching TRBD2. V gave up 3 bases and J gave up 9 bases; unmatched junction bases: 10. The CDR3 is 15 residues long. The germline CDR1 and CDR2 sequences are GTSNPN and SVGIG (reference sequence). CDR3: CAWRPTSGSGVEQFF. The CDR3 nucleotides are TGTGCCTGGAGGCCCACTAGCGGGAGTGGGGTTGAGCAGTTCTTC.

The chain employs TRBV4-2 and TRBJ1-4; tentatively, D is TRBD1 (6 bases). Germline CDR1 and CDR2: LGHNA and YNFKEQ. V shed 4 bases and J shed 4 bases, with 13 bases lying between them. CDR3 length: 15 residues. For the CDR3, the DNA is TGTGCCAGCAGCCCCGGGACATCATTTAATGAAAAACTGTTTTTT. Protein product: CASSPGTSFNEKLFF.

The V call is TRBV7-2, the J call TRBJ2-5; 7 positions agree with TRBD2. Germline V CDR1 and CDR2: SGHTA, FQGNSA. This CDR3 has 16 amino acids. With 5 bases clipped from V and 5 bases from J, the junction kept 14 bases outside the gene matches. The CDR3 DNA reads TGTGCCAGCAGCCCCCGACAAGGCGGGAGTCGGGAGACCCAGTACTTC. Translating it yields CASSPRQGGSRETQYF.

This rearrangement joins TRBV28 to TRBJ2-1; D might be TRBD1 (6 bases). V gave up 3 bases and J gave up 5 bases, with 14 bases separating them. CDR1 and CDR2 (germline): MDHEN, SYDVKM. This CDR3 comprises 15 residues. CDR3 DNA sequence: TGTGCCAGCAGTTTCTACAGGGCAGGCAACAATGAGCAGTTCTTC. Amino acid sequence: CASSFYRAGNNEQFF.